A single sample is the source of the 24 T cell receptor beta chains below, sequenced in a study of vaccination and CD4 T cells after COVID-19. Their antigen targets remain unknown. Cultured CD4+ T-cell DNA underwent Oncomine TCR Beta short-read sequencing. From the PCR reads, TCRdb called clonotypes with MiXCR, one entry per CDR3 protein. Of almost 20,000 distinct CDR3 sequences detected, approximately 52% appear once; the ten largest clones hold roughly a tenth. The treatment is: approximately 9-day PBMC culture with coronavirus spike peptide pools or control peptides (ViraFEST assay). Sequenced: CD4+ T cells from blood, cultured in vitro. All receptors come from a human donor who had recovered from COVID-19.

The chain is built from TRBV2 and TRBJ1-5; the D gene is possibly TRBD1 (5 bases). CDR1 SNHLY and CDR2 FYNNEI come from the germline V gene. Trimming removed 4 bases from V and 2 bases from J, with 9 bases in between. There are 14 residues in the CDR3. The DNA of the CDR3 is TGTGCCAGCAGTGCAGGGTTTGGCAATCAGCCCCAGCATTTT. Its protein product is CASSAGFGNQPQHF.

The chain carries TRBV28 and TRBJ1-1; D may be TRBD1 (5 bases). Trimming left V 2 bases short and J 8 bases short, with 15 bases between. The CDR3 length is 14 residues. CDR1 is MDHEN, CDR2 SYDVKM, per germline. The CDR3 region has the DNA TGTGCCAGCAGTTTACCCCTCGAGCGGGGGGAAGCTTTCTTT. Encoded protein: CASSLPLERGEAFF.

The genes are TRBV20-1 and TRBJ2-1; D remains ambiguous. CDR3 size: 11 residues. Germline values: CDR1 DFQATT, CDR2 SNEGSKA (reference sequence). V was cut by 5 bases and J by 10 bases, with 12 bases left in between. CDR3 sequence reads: CSAAPLWEQFF. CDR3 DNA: TGCAGTGCTGCCCCACTTTGGGAGCAGTTCTTC.

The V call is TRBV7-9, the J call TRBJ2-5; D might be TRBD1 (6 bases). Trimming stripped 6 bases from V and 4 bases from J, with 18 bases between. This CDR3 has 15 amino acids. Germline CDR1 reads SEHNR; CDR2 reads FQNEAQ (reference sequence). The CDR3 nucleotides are TGTGCCAGCAGACCCCTTACAGGGCGCGGAGAGACCCAGTACTTC. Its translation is CASRPLTGRGETQYF.

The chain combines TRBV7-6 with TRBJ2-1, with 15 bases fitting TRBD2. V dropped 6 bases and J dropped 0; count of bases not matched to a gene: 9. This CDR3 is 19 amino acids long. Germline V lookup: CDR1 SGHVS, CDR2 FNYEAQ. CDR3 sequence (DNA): TGTGCCAGCAGTTATCCCGGGACTAGCGGGAGGCGCTCCTACAATGAGCAGTTCTTC. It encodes CASSYPGTSGRRSYNEQFF.

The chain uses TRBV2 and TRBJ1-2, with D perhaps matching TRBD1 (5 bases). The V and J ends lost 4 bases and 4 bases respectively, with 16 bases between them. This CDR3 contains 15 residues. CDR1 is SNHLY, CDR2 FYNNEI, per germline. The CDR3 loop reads CASSGDGGTRYGYTF. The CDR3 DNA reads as TGTGCCAGCAGTGGGGATGGGGGGACCCGCTATGGCTACACCTTC.

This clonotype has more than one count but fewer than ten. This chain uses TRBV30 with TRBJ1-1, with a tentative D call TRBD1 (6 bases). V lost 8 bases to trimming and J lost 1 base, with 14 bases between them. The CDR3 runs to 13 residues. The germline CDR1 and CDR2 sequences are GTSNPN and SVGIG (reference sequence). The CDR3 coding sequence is TGTGCCGGGGCAGGGGTGGGGAACACTGAAGCTTTCTTT. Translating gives CAGAGVGNTEAFF.

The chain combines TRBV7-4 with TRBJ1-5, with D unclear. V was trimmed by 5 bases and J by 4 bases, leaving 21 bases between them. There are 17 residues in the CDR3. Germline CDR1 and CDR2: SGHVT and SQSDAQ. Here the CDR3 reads CASSIFGIGVPNQPQHF. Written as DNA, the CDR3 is TGTGCCAGCAGCATATTCGGCATAGGAGTCCCTAATCAGCCCCAGCATTTT.

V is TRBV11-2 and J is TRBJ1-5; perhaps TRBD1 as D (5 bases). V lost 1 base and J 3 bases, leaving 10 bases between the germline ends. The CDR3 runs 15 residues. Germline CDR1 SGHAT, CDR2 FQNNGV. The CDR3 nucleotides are TGTGCCAGCAGCTTAGGGGGGAATCCCAATCAGCCCCAGCATTTT. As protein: CASSLGGNPNQPQHF.

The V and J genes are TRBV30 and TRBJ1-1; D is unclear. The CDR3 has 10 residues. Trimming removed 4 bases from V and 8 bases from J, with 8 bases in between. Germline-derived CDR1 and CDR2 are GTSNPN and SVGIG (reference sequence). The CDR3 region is CAWTRPEAFF. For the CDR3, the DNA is TGTGCCTGGACACGACCAGAAGCTTTCTTT.

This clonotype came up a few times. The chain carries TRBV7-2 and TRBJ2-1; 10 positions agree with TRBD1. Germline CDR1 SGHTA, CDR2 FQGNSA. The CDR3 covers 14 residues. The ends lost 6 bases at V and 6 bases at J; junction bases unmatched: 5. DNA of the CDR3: TGTGCCAGCAGGGGGACAGGGGCTGGCAATGAGCAGTTCTTC. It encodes CASRGTGAGNEQFF.

CDR3 sequence: CSAGPNTDTQYF. The CDR3 nucleotides read TGCAGTGCGGGACCTAACACAGATACGCAGTATTTT. The genes are TRBV20-1 and TRBJ2-3; the D call may be TRBD1 or TRBD2 (5 bases each). This CDR3 spans 12 amino acids. CDR1 is DFQATT, CDR2 SNEGSKA, per germline (reference sequence). Trimming cost V 6 bases and J 2 bases, with 9 bases left between them.

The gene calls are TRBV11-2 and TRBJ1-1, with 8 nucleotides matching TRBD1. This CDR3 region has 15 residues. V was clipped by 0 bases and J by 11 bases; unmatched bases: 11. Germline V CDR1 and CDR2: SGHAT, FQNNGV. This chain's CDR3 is CASSLDVPGQGAAFF. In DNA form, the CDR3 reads TGTGCCAGCAGCTTAGATGTCCCAGGACAGGGAGCGGCTTTCTTT.

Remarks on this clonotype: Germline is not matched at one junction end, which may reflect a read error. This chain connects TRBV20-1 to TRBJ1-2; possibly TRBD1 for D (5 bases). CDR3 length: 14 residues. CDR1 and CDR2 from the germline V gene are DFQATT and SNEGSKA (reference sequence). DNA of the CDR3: TGCAGTGCTAGAGTGACTTGGGACCTCTATCGCTACACCTTC. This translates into CSARVTWDLYRYTF.

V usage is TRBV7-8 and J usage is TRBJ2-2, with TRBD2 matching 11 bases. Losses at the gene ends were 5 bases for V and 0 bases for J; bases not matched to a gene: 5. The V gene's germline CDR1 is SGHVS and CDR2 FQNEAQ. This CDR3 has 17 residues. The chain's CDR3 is CASSPRSGGANTGELFF. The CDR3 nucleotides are TGTGCCAGCAGCCCACGTAGCGGGGGGGCGAACACCGGGGAGCTGTTTTTT.

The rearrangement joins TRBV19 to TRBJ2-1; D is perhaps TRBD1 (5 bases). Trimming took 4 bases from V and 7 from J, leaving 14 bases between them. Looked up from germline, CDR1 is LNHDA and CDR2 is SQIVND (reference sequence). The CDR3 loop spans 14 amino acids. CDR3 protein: CASSNGRVWNEQFF. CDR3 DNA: TGTGCCAGTAGTAATGGCAGGGTGTGGAATGAGCAGTTCTTC.

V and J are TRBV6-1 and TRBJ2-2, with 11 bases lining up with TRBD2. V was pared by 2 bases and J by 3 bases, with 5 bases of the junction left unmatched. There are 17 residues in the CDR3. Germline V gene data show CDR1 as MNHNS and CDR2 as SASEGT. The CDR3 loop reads CASSEKLAGEDTGELFF. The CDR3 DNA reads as TGTGCCAGCAGTGAAAAACTAGCGGGGGAGGACACCGGGGAGCTGTTTTTT.

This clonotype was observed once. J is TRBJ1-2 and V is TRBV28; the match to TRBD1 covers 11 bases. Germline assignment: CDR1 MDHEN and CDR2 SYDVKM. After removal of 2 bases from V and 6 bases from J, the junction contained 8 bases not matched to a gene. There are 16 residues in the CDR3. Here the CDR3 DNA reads TGTGCCAGCAGTTTACCACAAGGACAGGGGGCGCATGGCTACACCTTC. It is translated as CASSLPQGQGAHGYTF.

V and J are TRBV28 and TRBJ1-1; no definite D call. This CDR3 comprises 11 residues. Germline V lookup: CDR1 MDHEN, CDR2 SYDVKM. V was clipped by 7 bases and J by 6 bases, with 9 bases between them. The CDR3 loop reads CASISSSEAFF. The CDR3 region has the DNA TGTGCCAGCATCTCGAGCTCTGAAGCTTTCTTT.

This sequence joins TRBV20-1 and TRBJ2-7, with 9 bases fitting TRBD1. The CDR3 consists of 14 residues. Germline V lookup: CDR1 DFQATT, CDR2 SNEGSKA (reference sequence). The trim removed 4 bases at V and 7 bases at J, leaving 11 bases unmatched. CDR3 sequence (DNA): TGCAGTGCTATTCCGACAGGGGGAATGAGTGAGCAGTACTTC. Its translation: CSAIPTGGMSEQYF.

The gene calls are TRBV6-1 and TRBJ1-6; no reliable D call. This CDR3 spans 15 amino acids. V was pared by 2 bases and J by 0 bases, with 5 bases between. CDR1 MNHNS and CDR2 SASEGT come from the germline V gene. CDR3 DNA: TGTGCCAGCAGTGAAAAGGGCTCCTATAATTCACCCCTCCACTTT. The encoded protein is CASSEKGSYNSPLHF.

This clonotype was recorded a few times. The DNA for the CDR3 is TGTGCCACCAGCAGAGATACCGTCTTAGGGACAGCTCGCTACGAGCAGTACTTC. This translates into CATSRDTVLGTARYEQYF. The chain has TRBV15 and TRBJ2-7; 7 nucleotides align to TRBD1. The J segment lost 3 bases and the V segment lost 0 bases, leaving 14 bases of the junction unmatched. Per the germline V gene, CDR1 is LNHNV and CDR2 is YYDKDF (reference sequence). The CDR3 is 18 residues long. Full variable domain (rest looked up from reference TRBV15 and TRBJ2-7): DAMVIQNPRYQVTQFGKPVTLSCSQTLNHNVMYWYQQKSSQAPKLLFHYYDKDFNNEADTPDNFQSRRPNTSFCFLDIRSPGLGDTAMYLCATSRDTVLGTARYEQYFGPGTRLTVT.

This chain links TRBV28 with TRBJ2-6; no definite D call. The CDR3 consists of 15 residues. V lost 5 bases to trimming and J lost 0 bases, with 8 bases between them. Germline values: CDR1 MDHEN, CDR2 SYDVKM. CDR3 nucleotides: TGTGCCAGCAGTGTCCAGAACTCTGGGGCCAACGTCCTGACTTTC. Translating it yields CASSVQNSGANVLTF. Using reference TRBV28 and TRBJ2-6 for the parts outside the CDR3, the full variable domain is DVKVTQSSRYLVKRTGEKVFLECVQDMDHENMFWYRQDPGLGLRLIYFSYDVKMKEKGDIPEGYSVSREKKERFSLILESASTNQTSMYLCASSVQNSGANVLTFGAGSRLTVL.

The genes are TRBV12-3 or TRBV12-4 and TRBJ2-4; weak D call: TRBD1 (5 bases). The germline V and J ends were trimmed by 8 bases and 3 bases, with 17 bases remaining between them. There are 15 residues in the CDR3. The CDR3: CASGAPYVGKNIQYF. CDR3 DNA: TGTGCCAGCGGGGCGCCCTACGTCGGCAAAAACATTCAGTACTTC.